This T cell receptor beta chain is drawn from a study of T cell changes during pregnancy in multiple sclerosis. Sequencing was performed with immunoSEQ multiplex PCR; in TCRdb, only in-frame clones are kept and a portion is missing. The table lists 50,000 or so clones, 80% to 95% of them singletons. The CDR3 covers 13 residues. The sample consisted of CD4+ T cells from peripheral blood mononuclear cells, taken in the third trimester of pregnancy. This sequence joins TRBV21-1 and TRBJ2-7; whether TRBD2, the table's D call, matches the DNA was not checked. TRBV21-1 has pseudogene status. This sequence was found in a female donor with multiple sclerosis, enrolled in a pregnancy study. CDR3 loop: CASSQLGDYEQYF. The CDR3 DNA reads as TGTGCCAGCAGCCAACTCGGGGACTACGAGCAGTACTTC.